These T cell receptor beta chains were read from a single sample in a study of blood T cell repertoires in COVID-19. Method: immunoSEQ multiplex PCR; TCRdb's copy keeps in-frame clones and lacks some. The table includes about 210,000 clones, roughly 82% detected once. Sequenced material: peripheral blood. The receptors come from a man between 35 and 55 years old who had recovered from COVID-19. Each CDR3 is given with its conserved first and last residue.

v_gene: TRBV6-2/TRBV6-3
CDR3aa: CASSYPGSSCTF

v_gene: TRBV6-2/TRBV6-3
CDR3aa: CASSYSGLAGSSYNEQFF

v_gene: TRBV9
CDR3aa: CASSVLTADTQYF

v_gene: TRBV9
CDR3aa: CASSVGDAEGIQYF

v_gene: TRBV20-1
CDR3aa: CSASLSGRGVNEQFF

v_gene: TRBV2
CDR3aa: CASSGLAGYYEQFF

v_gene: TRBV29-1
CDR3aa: CSVGWTGEKLFF

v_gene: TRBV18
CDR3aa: CASSPRTGDKDYEQYF

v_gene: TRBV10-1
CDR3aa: CASSGGSGRGEQYF

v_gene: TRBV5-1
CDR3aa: CASRRGLAGDEQYF

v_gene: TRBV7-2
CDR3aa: CASSSWDRLYEQYF

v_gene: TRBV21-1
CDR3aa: CASSKEAGGTEAFF

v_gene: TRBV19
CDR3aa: CASSSREAYSPLHF

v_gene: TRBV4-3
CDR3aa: CASSQGRLRQGAYGYTF

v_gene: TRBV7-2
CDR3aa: CASTQQTSGTGGQPQHF

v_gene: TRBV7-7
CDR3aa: CARGLDRGKNTEAFF

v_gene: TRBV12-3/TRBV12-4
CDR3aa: CASSLQGSREQFF

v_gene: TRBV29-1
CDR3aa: CSVESGQNQETQYF

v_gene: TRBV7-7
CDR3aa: CASSLGLAGEVEQFF

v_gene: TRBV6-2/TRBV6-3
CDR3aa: CASSYGQYSNQPQHF

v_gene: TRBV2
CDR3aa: CASRKGQGDEKLFF

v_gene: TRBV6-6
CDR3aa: CASRTSGTVYEQYF